Listed here are 26 T cell receptor beta chains from one sample, sequenced in a study of blood T cell repertoires in COVID-19. The repertoire was sequenced with immunoSEQ multiplex PCR; TCRdb's copy has only in-frame clones and lacks some. The repertoire includes some 280,000 clones, 86% of them detected once, and 3% sits in the top ten. The source material was peripheral blood. Every receptor here comes from a woman aged 25 to 39 with active or convalescent COVID-19.

This clone was detected once. The chain employs TRBV27 and TRBJ2-3, with 8 bases that match TRBD2. Germline lookup yields CDR1 MNHEY and CDR2 SMNVEV (reference sequence). The CDR3 covers 16 residues. J lost 4 bases, V lost 5 bases, and 11 bases had no gene match. The CDR3 loop reads CASSVSGTSAADTQYF. The CDR3 nucleotides read TGTGCCAGCAGTGTCTCCGGGACTAGTGCCGCAGATACGCAGTATTTT.

This rearrangement joins TRBV5-8 to TRBJ1-4, with TRBD1 identical over 7 bases. Germline lookup yields CDR1 SGHTS and CDR2 YDEGEE. V was clipped by 3 bases and J by 4 bases; unmatched bases: 6. This CDR3 spans 15 amino acids. The CDR3 loop is CASSWGQLFNEKLFF. In DNA form, the CDR3 reads TGTGCCAGCAGCTGGGGACAGCTCTTTAATGAAAAACTGTTTTTT.

The rearrangement uses TRBV15 and TRBJ2-5; 10 positions match TRBD2. Germline CDR1 LNHNV, CDR2 YYDKDF (reference sequence). The CDR3 runs to 16 residues. With 7 bases clipped from V and 5 bases from J, the junction kept 13 bases outside the gene matches. The CDR3 spells CATKASGGRRGETQYF. CDR3 in DNA: TGTGCCACCAAAGCTAGCGGGGGCCGGAGAGGTGAGACCCAGTACTTC.

This CDR3 is CASSSGGNEQFF. CDR3 DNA sequence: TGTGCCAGCAGTTCAGGGGGGAATGAGCAGTTCTTC. The chain has TRBV6-5 and TRBJ2-1; D possibly corresponds to TRBD1 (7 bases). Trimming took off 4 bases at V and 7 bases at J, with 8 bases between the two ends. The CDR3 consists of 12 residues. CDR1 and CDR2 from the germline V gene are MNHEY and SVGAGI.

The rearrangement joins TRBV29-1 to TRBJ2-2; 8 bases are a match to TRBD2. Trimming took 4 bases from V and 0 from J; bases not matched to a gene: 13. This CDR3 has 18 residues. In germline, CDR1 is SQVTM, CDR2 ANQGSEA. The CDR3 bases are TGCAGCGTTGCCGCCATACCGAGCGGGGGATCGAACACCGGGGAGCTGTTTTTT. It yields the protein CSVAAIPSGGSNTGELFF.

CDR3 coding DNA: TGTGCCAGCAGTTACGGGCTAGCGGGGCCCCAAGAGACCCAGTACTTC. Its translation is CASSYGLAGPQETQYF. V usage is TRBV6-2 or TRBV6-3 and J usage is TRBJ2-5, with TRBD2 identical over 9 bases. Germline CDR1 and CDR2: MNHEY and SVGEGT. The CDR3 sequence is 16 residues long. Trimming removed 2 bases from V and 1 base from J; junction bases left unmatched: 5.

J is TRBJ2-2 and V is TRBV7-2; D is unclear. This CDR3 has 15 residues. Trimming took 1 base from V and 6 from J, leaving 12 bases between them. Germline CDR1 SGHTA, CDR2 FQGNSA. The CDR3 sequence: CASSLVTRGAGELFF. DNA for the CDR3: TGTGCCAGCAGCTTAGTGACGCGTGGAGCCGGGGAGCTGTTTTTT.

J is TRBJ1-2 and V is TRBV7-2, with TRBD1 identical over 8 bases. The germline CDR1 and CDR2 sequences are SGHTA and FQGNSA. There are 13 residues in the CDR3. Unmatched junction bases numbered 4, after V lost 5 bases and J lost 5 bases. CDR3 DNA: TGTGCCAGCAGCCGGAGGACAGGGTATGGCTACACCTTC. Translation gives CASSRRTGYGYTF.

This clone was observed a single time. This chain links TRBV9 with TRBJ2-3, with D maybe TRBD2 (5 bases). The length of the CDR3 is 14 residues. Between the trimmed V and J ends, which lost 3 bases and 4 bases, there was a span of 12 bases. Germline values: CDR1 SGDLS, CDR2 YYNGEE. The CDR3 loop is CASSGDRGPDTQYF. The CDR3 DNA sequence: TGTGCCAGCAGCGGAGACCGGGGTCCAGATACGCAGTATTTT.

The chain is built from TRBV12-3 or TRBV12-4 and TRBJ2-7, with a possible D match to TRBD1 (6 bases). V lost 8 bases, J lost 3 bases, and 14 bases lay in between. The CDR3 totals 13 residues. The CDR3 here is CASQTGLSYEQYF. CDR3 coding DNA: TGTGCCAGCCAAACAGGGTTAAGCTACGAGCAGTACTTC.

The V gene is TRBV10-3, the J gene TRBJ1-2; TRBD1 matches 9 bases. J gave up 3 bases and V 3 bases, and 5 bases lay outside the gene matches. The CDR3 runs 15 residues. The germline gives CDR1 ENHRY, CDR2 SYGVKD. The CDR3 is CAISETGTGYYGYTF. The CDR3 bases are TGTGCCATCAGTGAAACCGGGACAGGGTACTATGGCTACACCTTC.

This chain connects TRBV25-1 to TRBJ1-2; D is unclear. CDR1 and CDR2 (germline): MGHDK, SYGVNS. V was cut by 4 bases and J by 4 bases, with 4 bases left in between. The CDR3 is 11 residues long. The CDR3 sequence is CASSAFYGYTF. CDR3 bases: TGTGCCAGCAGTGCATTCTATGGCTACACCTTC.

V usage is TRBV6-5 and J usage is TRBJ2-3; 8 bases align to TRBD2. This CDR3 region has 13 residues. Germline CDR1 and CDR2: MNHEY and SVGAGI. V shed 10 bases, J shed 4 bases, and the junction held 7 bases outside the gene matches. In DNA, the CDR3 is TGTGCCACATCCCGGGGGGGTGCAGATACGCAGTATTTT. Its protein is CATSRGGADTQYF.

In DNA, the CDR3 is TGTGCCAGCAGCTTCTCACAGACCCCTCCTGGAAACACCATATATTTT. This sequence encodes CASSFSQTPPGNTIYF. This sequence joins TRBV7-2 and TRBJ1-3, with D hard to call. The germline CDR1 and CDR2 sequences are SGHTA and FQGNSA. The germline V and J ends were trimmed by 3 bases and 2 bases, with 14 bases remaining between them. CDR3 length: 16 residues. Full variable domain (remainder filled in from reference TRBV7-2 and TRBJ1-3): GAGVSQSPSNKVTEKGKDVELRCDPISGHTALYWYRQSLGQGLEFLIYFQGNSAPDKSGLPSDRFSAERTGGSVSTLTIQRTQQEDSAVYLCASSFSQTPPGNTIYFGEGSWLTVV.

This sequence joins TRBV24-1 and TRBJ1-4; D possibly corresponds to TRBD1 (6 bases). V shed 9 bases and J shed 4 bases, with 8 bases lying between them. CDR1 and CDR2 (germline): KGHDR, SFDVKD. The CDR3 length is 12 residues. This CDR3 reads CATGTINEKLFF. CDR3 nucleotide sequence: TGTGCCACCGGGACAATTAATGAAAAACTGTTTTTT.

The rearrangement links TRBV6-6 to TRBJ1-5; D unclear. Looked up from germline, CDR1 is MNHNY and CDR2 is SVGAGI (reference sequence). The CDR3 is 14 residues long. The V gene lost 7 bases and the J gene lost 6 bases, with 16 bases spanning the gap. The CDR3 spells CASIFNSPGQPQHF. The CDR3 DNA reads as TGTGCCAGCATTTTTAACTCCCCTGGTCAGCCCCAGCATTTT.

J is TRBJ1-2 and V is TRBV10-3; TRBD1 agrees at 12 bases. This CDR3 comprises 14 residues. Germline V gene lookup returns CDR1 ENHRY and CDR2 SYGVKD. Losses at the gene ends were 7 bases for V and 7 bases for J; bases not matched to a gene: 7. This chain's CDR3 is CAITPGQGAGGYTF. DNA for the CDR3: TGTGCCATCACCCCGGGACAGGGGGCCGGTGGCTACACCTTC.

The chain joins TRBV13 to TRBJ1-1, with D perhaps matching TRBD1 (5 bases). The CDR3 spans 12 residues. Trimming took 4 bases from V and 5 from J, leaving 8 bases between them. Germline loops: CDR1 PRHDT, CDR2 FYEKMQ (reference sequence). CDR3 bases: TGTGCCAGCAGCTGGGGGGGAACTGAAGCTTTCTTT. It specifies CASSWGGTEAFF.

The V gene is TRBV18, the J gene TRBJ2-3, with D perhaps matching TRBD1 (6 bases). Per the germline V gene, CDR1 is KGHSH and CDR2 is LQKENI. This CDR3 comprises 14 residues. Trimming shortened V by 6 bases and J by 6 bases, and 16 bases separated the two germline ends. CDR3 sequence (DNA): TGTGCCAGCTCCCAAGACAGGTTCCTCGATACGCAGTATTTT. This translates into CASSQDRFLDTQYF. Combining the CDR3 with reference TRBV18 and TRBJ2-3 gives the whole variable domain NAGVMQNPRHLVRRRGQEARLRCSPMKGHSHVYWYRQLPEEGLKFMVYLQKENIIDESGMPKERFSAEFPKEGPSILRIQQVVRGDSAAYFCASSQDRFLDTQYFGPGTRLTVL.

The V and J genes are TRBV5-8 and TRBJ1-3; 9 bases are a match to TRBD1. Trimming took 4 bases from V and 0 from J; bases not matched to a gene: 5. The CDR3 covers 16 residues. Germline CDR1 SGHTS, CDR2 YDEGEE. CDR3 sequence reads: CASSITGGSSGNTIYF. In nucleotides, the CDR3 is TGTGCCAGCAGCATAACAGGGGGCAGCTCTGGAAACACCATATATTTT.

This clone was observed a few times. The chain carries TRBV4-2 and TRBJ2-1, with 11 bases fitting TRBD2. Germline CDR1 reads LGHNA; CDR2 reads YNFKEQ. CDR3 length equals 15 residues. Trimming at V came to 1 base and at J to 6 bases, leaving 2 bases not matched to a gene. The CDR3 coding sequence is TGTGCCAGCAGCCAAGCTAGCGGGGGGTTCAATGAGCAGTTCTTC. This codes for CASSQASGGFNEQFF.

The rearrangement uses TRBV6-4 and TRBJ1-5; D is perhaps TRBD1 (6 bases). There are 14 residues in the CDR3. The germline V gene has CDR1 MRHNA and CDR2 SNTAGT. Trimming took 4 bases from V and 2 from J, leaving 9 bases between them. The CDR3 DNA sequence: TGTGCCAGCAGTGTACAGGGCGGCAATCAGCCCCAGCATTTT. Translation: CASSVQGGNQPQHF.

This chain connects TRBV4-1 to TRBJ2-3; 7 positions agree with TRBD1. This CDR3 region has 15 residues. J lost 2 bases, V lost 5 bases, and 7 bases had no gene match. The germline V gene has CDR1 MGHRA and CDR2 YSYEKL. The CDR3 DNA follows: TGCGCCAGCAGCTCCGGGACAGAGGACACAGATACGCAGTATTTT. It is translated as CASSSGTEDTDTQYF.

The CDR3 here is CASSPGPPGYEQYF. The DNA for the CDR3 is TGTGCCAGCAGCCCGGGCCCCCCGGGGTACGAGCAGTACTTC. The V gene is TRBV6-5, the J gene TRBJ2-7, with D possibly TRBD2 on 5 matching bases. The CDR3 totals 14 residues. Germline CDR1 is MNHEY and CDR2 is SVGAGI. Trimming took 6 bases from V and 4 from J, leaving 16 bases between them.

The genes are TRBV28 and TRBJ1-5; weak D call: TRBD1 (5 bases). Trimming removed 5 bases from V and 4 bases from J, with 9 bases in between. Per germline, CDR1 MDHEN and CDR2 SYDVKM. The CDR3 contains 13 residues. This CDR3 reads CASSGADNQPQHF. CDR3 sequence (DNA): TGTGCCAGCAGTGGGGCAGATAATCAGCCCCAGCATTTT.

In its sample, this clone was seen once. The gene calls are TRBV7-6 and TRBJ1-3, with D perhaps matching TRBD1 (5 bases). Germline values: CDR1 SGHVS, CDR2 FNYEAQ. The CDR3 has 17 amino acids. V was pared by 2 bases and J by 1 base, with 15 bases between. The CDR3 DNA is TGTGCCAGCAGCTTATCCCGGCAGGGTAATTCTGGAAACACCATATATTTT. This encodes CASSLSRQGNSGNTIYF.